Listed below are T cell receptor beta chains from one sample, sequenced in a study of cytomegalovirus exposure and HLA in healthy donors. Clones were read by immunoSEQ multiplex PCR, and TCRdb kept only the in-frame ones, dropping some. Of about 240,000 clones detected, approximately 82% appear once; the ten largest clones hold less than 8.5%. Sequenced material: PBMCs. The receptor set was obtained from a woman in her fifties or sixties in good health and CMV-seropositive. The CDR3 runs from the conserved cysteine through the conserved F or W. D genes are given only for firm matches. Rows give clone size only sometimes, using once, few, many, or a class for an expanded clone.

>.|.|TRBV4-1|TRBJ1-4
CASRGTGRGTNEKLFF
TGCGCCAGCAGAGGCACAGGGCGAGGAACTAATGAAAAACTGTTTTTT
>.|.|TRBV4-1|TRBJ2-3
CASSQDQKGYNTDTQYF
TGCGCCAGCAGCCAAGATCAGAAGGGGTACAACACAGATACGCAGTATTTT
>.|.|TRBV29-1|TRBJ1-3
CSVEKGANTIYF
TGCAGCGTTGAAAAGGGAGCAAACACCATATATTTT
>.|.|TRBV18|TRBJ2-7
CASSPQVGSLEQYF
TGTGCCAGCTCACCCCAAGTGGGCTCGCTGGAGCAGTACTTC
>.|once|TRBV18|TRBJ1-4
CASLKGIGEKLFF
TGTGCCAGCTTAAAGGGGATAGGTGAAAAACTGTTTTTT
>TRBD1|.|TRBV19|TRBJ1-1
CASRNEGGWGYTEAFF
TGTGCCAGTAGGAATGAAGGGGGCTGGGGGTACACTGAAGCTTTCTTT
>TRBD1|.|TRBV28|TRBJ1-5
CASSPGTGSQPQHF
TGTGCCAGCAGTCCCGGGACAGGGAGTCAGCCCCAGCATTTT
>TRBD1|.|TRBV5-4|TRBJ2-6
CASSPSQGNSGANVLTF
TGTGCCAGCAGCCCATCACAGGGGAACTCTGGGGCCAACGTCCTGACTTTC
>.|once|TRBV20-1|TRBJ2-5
CSARGGETQYF
TGCAGTGCTAGAGGAGGGGAGACCCAGTACTTC
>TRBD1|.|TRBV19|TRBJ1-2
CASKPGQGGTGYTF
TGTGCCAGTAAACCGGGACAGGGGGGGACTGGCTACACCTTC
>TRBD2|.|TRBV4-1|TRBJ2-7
CASSQDKRDSYEQYF
TGCGCCAGCAGCCAAGATAAGCGGGACTCCTACGAGCAGTACTTC
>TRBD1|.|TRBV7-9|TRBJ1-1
CSSSLEGQGNTEAFF
TGTTCCAGCAGCTTAGAAGGACAGGGGAACACTGAAGCTTTCTTT
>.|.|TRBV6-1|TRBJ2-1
CASSEARGPYEQFF
TGTGCCAGCAGTGAAGCGCGGGGGCCCTATGAGCAGTTCTTC
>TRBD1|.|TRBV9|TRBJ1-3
CASSEQGTSGNTIYF
TGTGCCAGCAGCGAACAGGGGACGTCTGGAAACACCATATATTTT
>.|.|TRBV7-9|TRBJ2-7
CASSGQMSSYEQYF
TGTGCCAGCAGCGGACAGATGAGCAGCTACGAGCAGTACTTC
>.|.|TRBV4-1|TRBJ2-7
CASSHPDSHPSQYF
TGCGCCAGCAGCCATCCCGACAGCCATCCTTCCCAGTACTTC
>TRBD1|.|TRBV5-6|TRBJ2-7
CASSLNLKTGGISYEQYF
TGTGCCAGCAGCCTAAATTTGAAGACAGGGGGAATCTCCTACGAGCAGTACTTC
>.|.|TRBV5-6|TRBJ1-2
CASRASRVRPLYGYTF
TGTGCCAGCAGGGCTTCCAGGGTCCGGCCGCTCTATGGCTACACCTTC
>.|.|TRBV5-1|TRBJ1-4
CASSLSYREGNEKLFF
TGCGCCAGCAGCCTTAGTTACAGGGAAGGAAATGAAAAACTGTTTTTT
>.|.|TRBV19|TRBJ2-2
CASSILALNTGELFF
TGTGCCAGTAGTATCCTAGCGCTGAACACCGGGGAGCTGTTTTTT
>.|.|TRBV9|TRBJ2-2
CASSGLTGSTGELFF
TGTGCCAGCAGCGGCCTCACAGGGAGCACCGGGGAGCTGTTTTTT
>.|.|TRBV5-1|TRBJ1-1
CASKHGGGTEAFF
TGCGCCAGCAAGCACGGCGGGGGCACTGAAGCTTTCTTT
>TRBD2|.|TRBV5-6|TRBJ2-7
CASSWGPAGADEQYF
TGTGCCAGCAGCTGGGGCCCAGCGGGAGCGGACGAGCAGTACTTC
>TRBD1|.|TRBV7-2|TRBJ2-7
CASSANRGYEQYF
TGTGCCAGCAGCGCAAACAGGGGCTACGAGCAGTACTTC
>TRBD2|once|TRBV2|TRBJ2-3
CASSELAGLTDTQYF
TGTGCCAGCAGTGAACTAGCGGGGCTCACAGATACGCAGTATTTT
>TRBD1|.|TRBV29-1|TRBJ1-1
CSAGTGGLTEAFF
TGCAGCGCTGGGACAGGCGGTCTCACTGAAGCTTTCTTT
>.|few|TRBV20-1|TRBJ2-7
CSGLPHYEQYF
TGCTCGGGACTCCCTCACTACGAGCAGTACTTC
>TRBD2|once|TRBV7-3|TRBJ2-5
CASSHSGSQETQYF
TGTGCCAGCAGCCATAGCGGGAGCCAAGAGACCCAGTACTTC
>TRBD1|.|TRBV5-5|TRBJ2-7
CASSLGTGGLSSYEQYF
TGTGCCAGCAGCTTGGGGACAGGGGGTTTAAGCTCCTACGAGCAGTACTTC
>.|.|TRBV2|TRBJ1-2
CASREGSTNYGYTF
TGTGCCAGCAGGGAGGGCAGTACTAACTATGGCTACACCTTC
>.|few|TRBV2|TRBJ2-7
CASSYRAGHEQYF
TGCGCCAGCAGCTACAGGGCCGGCCACGAGCAGTACTTC
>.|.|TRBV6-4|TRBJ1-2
CASSDPSGGRKYGYTF
TGTGCCAGCAGTGACCCCTCCGGTGGTCGTAAGTATGGCTACACCTTC
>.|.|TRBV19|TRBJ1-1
CASSMGGGGSEAFF
TGTGCCAGTAGTATGGGGGGCGGGGGGTCCGAAGCTTTCTTT
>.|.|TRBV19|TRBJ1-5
CASSIHGGGDQPQHF
TGTGCCAGTAGTATCCATGGGGGGGGAGATCAGCCCCAGCATTTT
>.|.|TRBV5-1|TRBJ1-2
CASSLTRARYTF
TGCGCCAGCAGCTTGACCAGGGCCCGCTACACCTTC
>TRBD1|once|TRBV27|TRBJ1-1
CASSRQGRGTTEAFF
TGTGCCAGCAGCCGACAGGGTAGGGGGACCACTGAAGCTTTCTTT
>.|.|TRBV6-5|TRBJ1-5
CASSPTLNQPQHF
TGTGCCAGCAGTCCGACACTCAATCAGCCCCAGCATTTT
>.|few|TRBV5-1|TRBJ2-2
CASSDGGKGGELFF
TGCGCCAGCAGCGACGGCGGGAAGGGCGGGGAGCTGTTTTTT
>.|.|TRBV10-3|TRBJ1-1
CAITPTGPNTEAFF
TGTGCCATCACTCCCACAGGCCCGAATACTGAAGCTTTCTTT
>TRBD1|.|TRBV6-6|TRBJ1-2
CASSYETGHLSGYTF
TGTGCCAGCAGTTACGAGACAGGGCATTTGAGTGGCTACACCTTC
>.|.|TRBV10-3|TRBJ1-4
CAISDQGREKLFF
TGTGCCATCAGTGACCAGGGTCGTGAAAAACTGTTTTTT
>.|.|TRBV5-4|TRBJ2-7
CASSHGQFSTYEQYF
TGTGCCAGCAGTCACGGACAGTTTTCGACCTACGAGCAGTACTTC
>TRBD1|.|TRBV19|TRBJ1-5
CASTYSGTGGYQPQHF
TGTGCCAGTACCTATTCCGGGACAGGGGGTTATCAGCCCCAGCATTTT
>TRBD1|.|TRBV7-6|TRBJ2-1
CASSGRGPSSNEQFF
TGTGCCAGCAGCGGAAGGGGGCCGAGTAGCAATGAGCAGTTCTTC
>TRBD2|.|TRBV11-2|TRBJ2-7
CASGTGTSGHEQYF
TGTGCCAGCGGAACCGGGACTAGCGGCCACGAGCAGTACTTC
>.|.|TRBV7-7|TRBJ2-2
CASSLNPGVSTGELFF
TGTGCCAGCAGCTTAAATCCGGGAGTCTCCACCGGGGAGCTGTTTTTT
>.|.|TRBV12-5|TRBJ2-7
CASGSGLYEQYF
TGTGCTAGTGGTTCTGGCCTCTACGAGCAGTACTTC